A selection of T cell receptor beta chains follows, all from one sample in a study of blood T cell repertoires in COVID-19. Profiled with immunoSEQ multiplex PCR; TCRdb holds only in-frame clones, not every one. The table shows about 92,000 clones, with around three quarters occurring only once. Sequencing was carried out using peripheral blood. The receptors here all came from a man aged 50-59 years who had recovered from COVID-19. Both conserved end residues are part of each CDR3. The order of the fields is clone size, J gene, D gene, V gene, CDR3 DNA, CDR3 protein. A D gene is named only where the DNA matches it firmly. Some rows have no size entry. The others give once, few or many, or a class for an expanded clone.

>NA|TRBJ1-6|NA|TRBV18
TGTGCCAGCTCACCAGAGTTTTTTGGGAGTTGGAATTCACCCCTCCACTTT
CASSPEFFGSWNSPLHF
>few|TRBJ1-5|NA|TRBV20-1
TGCAGTGCTAGTATCGCAAACAGGAATCAGCCCCAGCATTTT
CSASIANRNQPQHF
>NA|TRBJ2-1|TRBD2|TRBV11-2
TGTGCCAGCAGCTTGGGGCAAACCGGGACTAGTGGGATCTTC
CASSLGQTGTSGIF
>NA|TRBJ2-7|TRBD1|TRBV14
TGTGCCAGCAGCCGACTTACAGGGGTGCCTAACTACGAGCAGTACTTC
CASSRLTGVPNYEQYF
>NA|TRBJ2-7|NA|TRBV27
TGTGCCAGCAGTACTCTTAGGGGGGGGAGGGCAGTCAGCTACGAGCAGTACTTC
CASSTLRGGRAVSYEQYF
>NA|TRBJ1-1|NA|TRBV23-1
TGCGCCAGCGCCCACTCCCAGGTTGAAGCTTTCTTT
CASAHSQVEAFF
>NA|TRBJ2-3|TRBD2|TRBV7-3
TGTGCCAGCAGCCGGACTAGCGGGGGAGGAGAAGATACGCAGTATTTT
CASSRTSGGGEDTQYF
>NA|TRBJ1-1|TRBD1|TRBV3-1/TRBV3-2
TGTGCCAGCAGCCCTCGGACAGGGAAAAACACTGAAGCTTTCTTT
CASSPRTGKNTEAFF
>NA|TRBJ1-2|NA|TRBV28
TGTGCCAGCAGTTCGCCTGGAGGCAGGGGTAACTATGGCTACACCTTC
CASSSPGGRGNYGYTF
>NA|TRBJ1-3|TRBD1|TRBV5-1
TGCGCCAGCAGTCAGGACAGGGGGGCTGACACCATATATTTT
CASSQDRGADTIYF
>NA|TRBJ1-1|NA|TRBV5-1
TGCGCCAGCAGCGGAGACGGGACAAGTTCCCTTACTGGTGAAGCTTTCTTT
CASSGDGTSSLTGEAFF
>NA|TRBJ1-3|NA|TRBV3-1/TRBV3-2
TGTGCCAGCAGCCAAGGAGTCAGGGATGGAAACACCATATATTTT
CASSQGVRDGNTIYF
>NA|TRBJ1-1|TRBD1|TRBV5-6
TGTGCCAGCAGCTTGATCAGGGGGCTAGAAGCTTTCTTT
CASSLIRGLEAFF
>NA|TRBJ2-6|TRBD1|TRBV5-1
TGCGCCAGCAGCATGGGACAGGGGGCAACAAGTGGGGCCAACGTCCTGACTTTC
CASSMGQGATSGANVLTF
>NA|TRBJ2-2|TRBD1|TRBV24-1
TGTGCCACCTCAACTACTTTACAGGGGACGAACACCGGGGAGCTGTTTTTT
CATSTTLQGTNTGELFF
>NA|TRBJ2-3|TRBD1|TRBV11-1
TGTGCCAGCAAAACCCAAAGGGGGCAAGATACGCAGTATTTT
CASKTQRGQDTQYF
>NA|TRBJ2-7|NA|TRBV19
TGTGCCAGTAGCACCCCGCGGGCAGGGGGGTCCGGATACGAGCAGTACTTC
CASSTPRAGGSGYEQYF
>many|TRBJ2-2|NA|TRBV15
TGTGCCACCAGCAGAGCGGGAGACACCGGGGAGCTGTTTTTT
CATSRAGDTGELFF
>NA|TRBJ1-1|TRBD1|TRBV3-1/TRBV3-2
TGTGCCAGCAGCCAAGTGGCAGGGGGATGGACTGAAGCTTTCTTT
CASSQVAGGWTEAFF
>NA|TRBJ2-4|NA|TRBV7-2
TGTGCCAGCAGCTCATCAACTGGAGCCAAAAACATTCAGTACTTC
CASSSSTGAKNIQYF
>NA|TRBJ2-5|TRBD2|TRBV7-9
TGTGCCAGCAGCCTCTTAGCGGGAGGGCCGGGCCGAGAGACCCAGTACTTC
CASSLLAGGPGRETQYF
>NA|TRBJ2-2|NA|TRBV7-7
TGTGCCAGCAGCTCGGAGTGGACCGGGGAGCTGTTTTTT
CASSSEWTGELFF
>NA|TRBJ2-3|NA|TRBV24-1
TGTGCCACCAGTGATCCGGGTTTGTCGGGAGAGGTTGATACGCAGTATTTT
CATSDPGLSGEVDTQYF
>NA|TRBJ2-7|NA|TRBV12-3/TRBV12-4
TGTGCCAGCAGTTTAGGAGCTTACGAGCAGTACTTC
CASSLGAYEQYF
>NA|TRBJ2-5|NA|TRBV18
TGTGCCAGCTCACCACCACACAGGACCCAAGAGACCCAGTACTTC
CASSPPHRTQETQYF
>NA|TRBJ2-1|NA|TRBV15
TGTGCCACCAGCAGAGATCGGGGGGCAAATGAGCAGTTCTTC
CATSRDRGANEQFF
>once|TRBJ2-5|NA|TRBV28
TGTGCCAGCCAGGTTGGGGGCTACCAAGAGACCCAGTACTTC
CASQVGGYQETQYF
>NA|TRBJ2-1|NA|TRBV18
TGTGCCAGCTCACCACCTTCGGACCTTAGGGGCAATGAGCAGTTCTTC
CASSPPSDLRGNEQFF